This T cell receptor beta chain was sequenced for a study of response to subunit inactivated influenza vaccine. A word on this clonotype: Its target is unknown.

Each CDR3 protein is one row after TCRdb ran MiXCR on the RT-PCR reads. This sample has more than 700,000 distinct CDR3 sequences; less than 25% occur once, and the top ten carry more than 8.5%. General study results and limits: Researchers suggested that each seasonal influenza vaccination recruits few new T cells.

Germline V CDR1 and CDR2: SNHLY, FYNNEI. The V end was cut by 2 bases, the J end by 8 bases, with 10 bases between. The CDR3 runs to 13 residues. Material: PBMCs from blood, obtained less than 6 days after vaccination. The chain joins TRBV2 to TRBJ1-5; D is ambiguous. The receptor comes from a man aged 50-59 years who received an inactivated influenza vaccine. The CDR3 region is CASSEPGPKPQHF. The CDR3 coding sequence is TGTGCCAGCAGTGAACCGGGCCCGAAGCCCCAGCATTTT.